This TCR beta chain comes out of a study of blood T cell repertoires in COVID-19. Study at large: PBMCs, B-cell-depleted T cells, or T cells provided the cDNA or gDNA that made up the material.

Per the original methods: Nucleated cell counts were estimated from reference gene primer amplification. Assay: immunoSEQ multiplex PCR; the TCRdb copy retains only in-frame clones and omits some. V and J calls plus clone size are reproduced from that table; the DNA served to infer D and trimming. The sample contains under 150,000 clones, 80% to 90% of which appear only once. Germline lookup yields CDR1 SGHVS and CDR2 FQNEAQ. This CDR3 region has 15 residues. Trimming removed 1 base from V and 1 base from J; junction bases left unmatched: 4. The chain is built from TRBV7-8 and TRBJ2-7; 7 bases are shared with TRBD1. The receptor's source is a woman aged 55-70 years with COVID-19, enrolled during active disease. Sequencing input: peripheral blood. This CDR3 is CASSLGGGGSYEQYF. The CDR3 DNA reads TGTGCCAGCAGCTTAGGAGGGGGCGGGTCCTACGAGCAGTACTTC.